Described below is a single T cell receptor beta chain sequence and its context. TCRdb's copy holds only in-frame clones and misses some; the assay was immunoSEQ multiplex PCR. Here the sample spans about 290,000 clones, roughly 89% being singletons. This sample was taken from a study of blood T cell repertoires in COVID-19. Germline V gene sequence: CDR1 LNHDA, CDR2 SQIVND (reference sequence). The CDR3 contains 14 residues. V gave up 3 bases and J gave up 6 bases; unmatched junction bases: 6. The sequence was collected from a woman aged 40-49 years who had recovered from COVID-19. This chain uses TRBV19 with TRBJ1-2; 8 bases match TRBD1. The sequencing sample was made of PBMCs or T cells enriched from blood (not recorded which). CDR3: CASSISNRGDGYTF. In DNA, the CDR3 is TGTGCCAGTAGTATTTCGAACAGGGGGGATGGCTACACCTTC.